The present T cell receptor (beta chain) was sequenced within a study of blood T cell repertoires in COVID-19. Across the study: Sites across the United States, Italy and Spain contributed samples from acute and convalescent COVID-19. T cells, B-cell-depleted T cells, or PBMCs supplied cDNA or gDNA.

The CDR3 is made up of 12 amino acids. Trimming shortened V by 2 bases and J by 5 bases, and 4 bases separated the two germline ends. Germline CDR1 is SNHLY and CDR2 is FYNNEI. Methods used by the authors: Quantification of nucleated cells was approximated via reference gene primer amplification. Sequencing used immunoSEQ multiplex PCR; TCRdb keeps in-frame clones, though not all of them. V, J and clone size derive from that table, while D and trimming were established from the DNA sequence. The table shows fewer than 300,000 clones, with approximately 90% occurring only once. This sequence was found in a man aged 60-69 years who had recovered from COVID-19. Material for sequencing was peripheral blood. The chain combines TRBV2 with TRBJ2-1; D uncertain. DNA for the CDR3: TGTGCCAGCAGTGAACGTGACAATGAGCAGTTCTTC. Its translation: CASSERDNEQFF.